The sample holds a few counts of the clone carrying this T cell receptor (beta chain). Its target is not known. These data belong to a study of breast tumors, draining lymph nodes, adjacent tissues. The lymph nodes were axillary draining lymph nodes from breast cancer patients. TCRdb fed the multiplex PCR reads into MiXCR, producing one record per CDR3 protein. The sample consists of under 250,000 distinct CDR3 sequences, around 32% of them appearing once. Losses at the gene ends were 3 bases for V and 3 bases for J; bases not matched to a gene: 6. The CDR3 is 18 amino acids. Study-level findings and limits: Tumor TCR diversity was below lymph nodes but above nontumor tissue. The lymph node origin of tumor T cells was framed as consistent with a hypothesis, not demonstrated. Luminal-like breast cancer showed significantly higher tumor–nontumor repertoire similarity than basal-like.

This sequence joins TRBV12-3 or TRBV12-4 and TRBJ2-4; 15 bases fit TRBD2. This TCR derives from a female donor with breast cancer. Some clones in this sample may be carry-over from other donors' samples. The sample comprised axillary lymph node tissue. CDR3 sequence reads: CASSFRGLAGGGKNIQYF. CDR3 in DNA: TGTGCCAGCAGTTTCAGAGGACTAGCGGGAGGGGGCAAAAACATTCAGTACTTC.